Listed below are T cell receptor beta chains from one sample, sequenced in a study of blood T cell repertoires in COVID-19. Clones were sequenced by immunoSEQ multiplex PCR, and TCRdb holds only the in-frame ones, with some missing. There are over 250,000 clones in the sample; about 85% occur only once, and less than 3% lies in the top ten. The source material was PBMCs or T cells enriched from blood (not recorded which). These receptors originate from a woman aged 45-65 years who had recovered from COVID-19. Both conserved end residues are part of each CDR3. The order of the fields is D gene, V gene, J gene, clone size, CDR3 DNA, CDR3 protein. A D gene is named only where the DNA matches it firmly. Rows may omit the clone size; those that give it use once, few, many or a size class.

-,TRBV7-2,TRBJ1-2,once,TGTGCCAGCAGCTCCCGTCTTTATGGCTACACCTTC,CASSSRLYGYTF
-,TRBV19,TRBJ2-1,-,TGTGCCAGTAGTATTTTTCACGCGGGACTCGAGGACGATGAGCAGTTCTTC,CASSIFHAGLEDDEQFF
-,TRBV10-3,TRBJ2-7,-,TGTGCCATCAAAAGTGGCGGGGAGTCCTACGAGCAGTACTTC,CAIKSGGESYEQYF
TRBD1,TRBV5-5,TRBJ1-5,-,TGTGCCAGCAGCTTGGAGGTACAGGGGGGAAGAAATCAGCCCCAGCATTTT,CASSLEVQGGRNQPQHF
TRBD1,TRBV7-2,TRBJ1-2,-,TGTGCCAGCAGCTCGCAAAGGGACAGGGATACGGCTGGCTACACCTTC,CASSSQRDRDTAGYTF
TRBD2,TRBV7-6,TRBJ2-1,-,TGTGCCAGCAGCTTAGCGCGGGGACTAGACAAAAATGAGCAGTTCTTC,CASSLARGLDKNEQFF
TRBD2,TRBV24-1,TRBJ2-2,once,TGTGCCACCAGTGACCCGACTAGCGGGAGACTCGCCGGGGAGCTGTTTTTT,CATSDPTSGRLAGELFF
TRBD1,TRBV14,TRBJ1-1,-,TGTGCCAGCAGCCCGGAGACAGGGAACGCTGAAGCTTTCTTT,CASSPETGNAEAFF
-,TRBV5-8,TRBJ1-5,-,TGTGCCAGCAGCTGGCAGGAAAATCAGCCCCAGCATTTT,CASSWQENQPQHF
TRBD1,TRBV28,TRBJ1-6,-,TGTGCCAGCAGTTGGACAGGGTCCTATAATTCACCCCTCCACTTT,CASSWTGSYNSPLHF
-,TRBV27,TRBJ1-6,-,TGTGCCAGCAGGAGCTCCTATAATTCACCCCTCCACTTT,CASRSSYNSPLHF
-,TRBV6-5,TRBJ2-1,-,TGTGCCAGCAGAGGGGGAACAGGGAATGAGCAGTTCTTC,CASRGGTGNEQFF
-,TRBV28,TRBJ1-1,few,TGTGCCAGCAGTTTATTCGTCCCCCCGAACACTGAAGCTTTCTTT,CASSLFVPPNTEAFF
TRBD2,TRBV30,TRBJ2-1,-,TGTGCAGCTTTTGAGCGGGACTACAATGAGCAGTTCTTC,CAAFERDYNEQFF
TRBD2,TRBV5-1,TRBJ2-1,-,TGCGCCAGCAGCCCTATAGCGGGATTGGATGAGCAGTTCTTC,CASSPIAGLDEQFF
-,TRBV25-1,TRBJ2-7,once,TGTGCCAGCAGTGAAGGAGGCAAGGGCGGCGAGCAGTACTTC,CASSEGGKGGEQYF
-,TRBV2,TRBJ2-5,-,TGTGCCAGCACCGGGTCTTGGCAAGAGACCCAGTACTTC,CASTGSWQETQYF